A selection of T cell receptor beta chains follows, all from one sample in a study of control samples from healthy donors and cancer patients. The table came from immunoSEQ multiplex PCR; TCRdb's copy has only in-frame clones and leaves some out. The sample shows 75,000 to 90,000 clones, 86% of them seen only once. Sequenced: blood. These TCRs come from a man under 40 in good health. Each CDR3 is given with its conserved first and last residue. The D gene is left open where the match is weak. Not every row has a clone size; where given, it reads once, few, many or a size class.

v_call	j_call	clone_size	d_call	cdr3_aa	cdr3_nt
TRBV27	TRBJ2-3	-	TRBD2	CASSLSAGGTQYF	TGTGCCAGCAGTTTAAGTGCGGGGGGTACGCAGTATTTT
TRBV27	TRBJ1-1	-	TRBD1	CASSCPGQGRGTGAFF	TGTGCCAGCAGCTGCCCGGGACAGGGCAGAGGGACGGGGGCTTTCTTT
TRBV19	TRBJ2-2	few	-	CASSIQRGMELFF	TGTGCCAGTAGTATACAGAGAGGGATGGAGCTGTTTTTT
TRBV19	TRBJ2-2	-	-	CASSRAGEAGELFF	TGTGCCAGTAGTAGGGCAGGGGAGGCCGGGGAGCTGTTTTTT
TRBV5-4	TRBJ2-1	-	TRBD2	CASSLPLARYNEQFF	TGTGCCAGCAGCTTGCCACTAGCGAGATACAATGAGCAGTTCTTC
TRBV11-2	TRBJ2-7	once	-	CASSLVLGTYEQYF	TGTGCCAGCAGCTTAGTCCTAGGGACCTACGAGCAGTACTTC
TRBV7-2	TRBJ2-3	-	TRBD2	CASSPGTSGDTQYF	TGTGCCAGCAGCCCGGGGACTAGCGGCGATACGCAGTATTTT
TRBV9	TRBJ1-2	-	TRBD1	CASSGTFTGTGANGYTF	TGTGCCAGCAGCGGAACTTTTACCGGGACAGGGGCGAATGGCTACACCTTC
TRBV6-4	TRBJ2-6	few	-	CASSDSGANVLTF	TGTGCCAGCAGTGACTCTGGGGCCAACGTCCTGACTTTC
TRBV18	TRBJ1-4	-	-	CASSPNAGSEKLFF	TGTGCCAGCTCACCAAATGCGGGGAGTGAAAAACTGTTTTTT
TRBV5-1	TRBJ1-1	-	-	CASSLARGPSTEAFF	TGCGCCAGCAGCTTGGCCCGGGGCCCGAGCACTGAAGCTTTCTTT
TRBV3-1/TRBV3-2	TRBJ1-1	once	-	CASSPPAVMNTEAFF	TGTGCCAGCAGCCCCCCGGCAGTCATGAACACTGAAGCTTTCTTT
TRBV19	TRBJ1-6	-	-	CASSMDPRDSPLHF	TGTGCCAGTAGTATGGACCCAAGAGATTCACCCCTCCACTTT
TRBV6-4	TRBJ1-1	-	-	CASRPNWEGNTEAFF	TGTGCCAGCAGGCCAAATTGGGAGGGGAACACTGAAGCTTTCTTT
TRBV4-1	TRBJ1-2	-	-	CASSQEVQNYGYTF	TGCGCCAGCAGCCAAGAGGTACAGAACTATGGCTACACCTTC
TRBV27	TRBJ1-2	-	-	CASSLPGFGYTF	TGTGCCAGCAGTTTGCCAGGGTTTGGCTACACCTTC
TRBV18	TRBJ2-3	-	TRBD2	CASSPRVSGGTDTQYF	TGTGCCAGCTCACCAAGGGTGAGCGGGGGCACAGATACGCAGTATTTT
TRBV24-1	TRBJ2-2	-	TRBD1	CATSGSKGQGANTGELFF	TGTGCCACCAGTGGCAGCAAGGGACAGGGGGCAAACACCGGGGAGCTGTTTTTT
TRBV30	TRBJ2-2	once	TRBD2	CAWKAGSLNTGELFF	TGTGCCTGGAAAGCGGGGTCTCTGAACACCGGGGAGCTGTTTTTT
TRBV28	TRBJ1-1	-	-	CARGRGNEAFF	TGTGCCAGGGGCCGGGGGAATGAAGCTTTCTTT
TRBV5-4	TRBJ2-2	-	-	CASSVDRENTGELFF	TGTGCCAGCAGCGTTGACAGAGAGAACACCGGGGAGCTGTTTTTT
TRBV24-1	TRBJ1-4	-	-	CATSDPGQPEKLFF	TGTGCCACCAGTGATCCAGGACAGCCTGAAAAACTGTTTTTT
TRBV7-8	TRBJ1-2	-	-	CASSPPTVNYGYTF	TGTGCCAGCAGCCCACCGACAGTTAACTATGGCTACACCTTC
TRBV18	TRBJ2-5	-	-	CASSGFPPPQETQYF	TGTGCCAGCTCAGGTTTCCCGCCCCCCCAGGAGACCCAGTACTTC
TRBV19	TRBJ2-5	-	TRBD2	CASSIGTSGGGETQYF	TGTGCCAGTAGTATAGGCACTAGCGGGGGTGGGGAGACCCAGTACTTC
TRBV11-2	TRBJ1-1	-	TRBD1	CASSFFGTGGVAFF	TGTGCCAGCAGCTTTTTCGGGACAGGGGGTGTAGCTTTCTTT
TRBV9	TRBJ1-3	few	-	CASSPQKGSGNTIYF	TGTGCCAGCAGCCCACAGAAGGGGTCTGGAAACACCATATATTTT
TRBV11-2	TRBJ1-2	-	-	CASSLYMGGYTF	TGTGCCAGCAGCTTATACATGGGGGGCTACACCTTC
TRBV7-2	TRBJ2-2	-	-	CASSYSGGSGFTGELFF	TGTGCCAGCAGCTATAGTGGAGGTAGCGGATTCACCGGGGAGCTGTTTTTT
TRBV6-5	TRBJ2-2	-	TRBD1	CASSFDRVENTGELFF	TGTGCCAGCAGTTTCGACAGGGTGGAGAACACCGGGGAGCTGTTTTTT
TRBV30	TRBJ2-3	-	TRBD1	CAWSLDRGDTQYF	TGTGCCTGGAGCCTCGACAGGGGAGATACGCAGTATTTT
TRBV19	TRBJ1-2	-	TRBD1	CASRRDSRNYGYTF	TGTGCCAGCCGTCGGGACAGTAGGAACTATGGCTACACCTTC
TRBV7-8	TRBJ1-5	few	-	CASSLEAGAGQPQHF	TGTGCCAGCAGCTTAGAGGCTGGGGCAGGTCAGCCCCAGCATTTT
TRBV6-6	TRBJ1-6	-	-	CASSRRWGSYNSPLHF	TGTGCCAGCAGTCGAAGATGGGGCTCCTATAATTCACCCCTCCACTTT
TRBV7-6	TRBJ2-5	few	TRBD1	CASSSPDREETQYF	TGTGCCAGCAGCTCTCCCGACAGGGAAGAGACCCAGTACTTC
TRBV3-1/TRBV3-2	TRBJ2-2	-	-	CASSQGRTVNTGELFF	TGTGCCAGCAGCCAAGGCCGGACAGTGAACACCGGGGAGCTGTTTTTT
TRBV7-2	TRBJ2-3	once	TRBD2	CASSLILTSVTDTQYF	TGTGCCAGCAGCTTAATCCTGACTAGCGTCACAGATACGCAGTATTTT
TRBV5-6	TRBJ2-5	-	-	CASSSPLAYQETQYF	TGTGCCAGCAGCTCCCCCCTAGCGTACCAAGAGACCCAGTACTTC
TRBV6-6	TRBJ2-6	-	-	CASSSRGLGANVLTF	TGTGCCAGCAGCTCTCGGGGGTTGGGGGCCAACGTCCTGACTTTC
TRBV18	TRBJ1-2	-	-	CASSQTRGDNYGYTF	TGTGCCAGCTCACAAACGAGAGGGGATAACTATGGCTACACCTTC
TRBV9	TRBJ2-2	-	-	CASRFDREGYTGELFF	TGTGCCAGCAGGTTCGACAGGGAGGGGTACACCGGGGAGCTGTTTTTT
TRBV5-1	TRBJ2-5	-	TRBD1	CASSSGGPETQYF	TGCGCCAGCAGCTCAGGGGGCCCAGAGACCCAGTACTTC
TRBV5-1	TRBJ1-1	-	-	CASSYAGMGGTEAFF	TGCGCCAGCAGCTACGCGGGCATGGGGGGCACTGAAGCTTTCTTT
TRBV29-1	TRBJ2-5	-	TRBD2	CTIRGVQETQYF	TGTACAATACGGGGGGTACAAGAGACCCAGTACTTC
TRBV14	TRBJ1-4	few	TRBD1	CASSPQGGDRYNEKLFF	TGTGCCAGCAGCCCCCAAGGAGGGGACAGGTATAATGAAAAACTGTTTTTT
TRBV7-8	TRBJ1-6	-	-	CASRADGPGYSPLHF	TGTGCCAGCAGGGCGGATGGGCCTGGATATTCACCCCTCCACTTT